The present entry profiles one TCR beta chain with its context. Its antigen is unidentified. The sample comes from a study of blood T cells in healthy people across ages. Study conclusions and caveats: The lack of PBMC sorting stopped any conclusive naive versus antigen-experienced comparison. Significant beta diversity loss was already apparent by age approximately 36, declining roughly linearly. Relative to aged donors, long-lived donors carried more naive CD4+ cells and displayed higher diversity.

PCR was performed a second time for about 7 to 12 cycles using a sample-barcoded 5' primer and a J-beta primer mix. TCRdb passed the 5' RACE reads through MiXCR, listing each CDR3 protein once. The sample has about 1,500,000 distinct CDR3 sequences, about 28% seen once. The CDR3 runs 13 residues. Between the trimmed V and J ends, which lost 8 bases and 1 base, there was a span of 11 bases. Germline V gene lookup returns CDR1 MNHNY and CDR2 SVGAGI (reference sequence). This chain joins TRBV6-6 and TRBJ1-2; weak D call: TRBD1 (5 bases). This clonotype was sampled from a young woman in good health. Sequencing used blood. The CDR3 region has the DNA TGTGCCAGCCTCGGGGGGTTTAACTATGGCTACACCTTC. Its translation: CASLGGFNYGYTF.